This T cell receptor (beta chain) was captured by sequencing in a study of blood T cell repertoires in COVID-19. Overall study context: Specimens from acute and convalescent COVID-19 originated in the United States, Italy and Spain. T cells, B-cell-depleted T cells, or PBMCs supplied cDNA or gDNA.

Original methodology: Amplification of reference gene primers was used by the study to estimate nucleated cell counts. TCRdb keeps only in-frame clones here, not all; method: immunoSEQ multiplex PCR. V and J calls and clone size are as listed in that table; D and trimming were resolved from the DNA. The table records a few hundred thousand clones, about 88% of them present only once. The CDR3 runs to 15 residues. V was pared by 0 bases and J by 6 bases, with 12 bases between. Per germline, CDR1 MGHRA and CDR2 YSYEKL. This chain joins TRBV4-1 and TRBJ2-4, with a weak D call TRBD2 (5 bases). Sequencing used peripheral blood. The sequence was collected from a man aged 35 to 55 with acute or convalescent COVID-19. The CDR3 is CASSQEEGTSNIQYF. The CDR3 DNA reads as TGCGCCAGCAGCCAAGAAGAGGGCACGTCAAACATTCAGTACTTC.